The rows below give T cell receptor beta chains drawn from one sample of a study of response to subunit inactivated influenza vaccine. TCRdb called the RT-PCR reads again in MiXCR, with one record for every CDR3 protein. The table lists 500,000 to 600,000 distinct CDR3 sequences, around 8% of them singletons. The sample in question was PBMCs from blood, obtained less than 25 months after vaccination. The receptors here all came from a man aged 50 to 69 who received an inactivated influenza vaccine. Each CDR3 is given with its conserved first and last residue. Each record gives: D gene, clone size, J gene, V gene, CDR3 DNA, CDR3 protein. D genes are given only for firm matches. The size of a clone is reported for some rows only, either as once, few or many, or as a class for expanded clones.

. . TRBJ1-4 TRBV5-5 TGTGCCAGCAACATTGGGGGGACTAATGAAAAACTGTTTTTT CASNIGGTNEKLFF
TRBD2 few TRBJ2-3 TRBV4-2 TGTGCCAGCAGCCAAGAAGGTATGAGGACTAGCGGGAGAACAGATACGCAGTATTTT CASSQEGMRTSGRTDTQYF
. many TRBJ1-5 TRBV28 TGTGCCAGCAGCACCCCGCCCGGGGTGGGCAATCAGCCCCAGCATTTT CASSTPPGVGNQPQHF
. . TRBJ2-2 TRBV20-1 TGCAGTGCTAGAGACCCTCTTGACAGCCGAAACACCGGGGAGCTGTTTTTT CSARDPLDSRNTGELFF
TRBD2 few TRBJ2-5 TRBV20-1 TGCAGTGCTAGAAAGCGGGAGTATTTTACCCAGTACTTC CSARKREYFTQYF
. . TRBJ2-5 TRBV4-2 TGTGCCAGCAGCCAGACGGGGATTCAAGAGACCCAGTACTTC CASSQTGIQETQYF
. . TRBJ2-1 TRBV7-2 TGTGCCAGCAGCGCGTCGGAGTACTCCTACAATGAGCAGTTCTTC CASSASEYSYNEQFF
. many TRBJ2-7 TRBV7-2 TGTGCCAGCAGCTTGGCGAGTAGCTCCTACGAGCAGTACTTC CASSLASSSYEQYF
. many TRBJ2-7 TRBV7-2 TGTGCCAGCAGCCCCAACCGACAGTACGAGCAGTACTTC CASSPNRQYEQYF
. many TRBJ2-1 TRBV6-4 TGTGCCAGCAGTGACTCGTCGAGGAATGAGCAGTTCTTC CASSDSSRNEQFF
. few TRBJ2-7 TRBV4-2 TGTGCCAGCAGCCAAGATTGGGGGTCCTACGAGCAGTACTTC CASSQDWGSYEQYF
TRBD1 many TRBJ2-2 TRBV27 TGTGCCAGCAGTTTAAGGACAGGGGTTACCGGGGAGCTGTTTTTT CASSLRTGVTGELFF
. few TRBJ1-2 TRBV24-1 TGTGCCACCAGTCCCGGAAAGTACTATGGCTACACCTTC CATSPGKYYGYTF
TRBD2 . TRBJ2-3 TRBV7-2 TGTGCCAGCAGCCGCCGGGACTACCCGGGAGATACGCAGTATTTT CASSRRDYPGDTQYF
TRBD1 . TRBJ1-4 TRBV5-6 TGTGCCAGCAGCGCCACAGGGGGCGGAACTAATGAAAAACTGTTTTTT CASSATGGGTNEKLFF
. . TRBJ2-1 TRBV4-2 TGTGCCAGCAGCCAAGAAGCGTTCTACAATGAGCAGTTCTTC CASSQEAFYNEQFF
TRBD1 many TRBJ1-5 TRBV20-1 TGCAGGACGGGACAGGGAAATCAGCCCCAGCATTTT CRTGQGNQPQHF
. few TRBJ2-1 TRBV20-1 TGCAGTGCGTCATGGACGGTCTACAATGAGCAGTTCTTC CSASWTVYNEQFF
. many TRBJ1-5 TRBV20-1 TGCAGTGCTAGGGGGTATAGCAATCAGCCCCAGCATTTT CSARGYSNQPQHF
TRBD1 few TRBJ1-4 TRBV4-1 TGCGCCAGCAGCCAGGGACAGGGGGCTTCTAATGAAAAACTGTTTTTT CASSQGQGASNEKLFF
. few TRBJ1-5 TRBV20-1 TGCAGTGCCTCCGCCATACCCAGGACAGCAACCTTTTATAGCAATCAGCCCCAGCATTTT CSASAIPRTATFYSNQPQHF
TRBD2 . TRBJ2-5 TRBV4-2 TGTGCCAGCAGCCAATCACTAGCGGGGGGGCGGGAGACCCAGTACTTC CASSQSLAGGRETQYF
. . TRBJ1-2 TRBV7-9 TGTGCCAGCAGCCCCCGGGACACAGCGTATGGCTACACCTTC CASSPRDTAYGYTF
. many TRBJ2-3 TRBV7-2 TGTGCCAGCAGAAAAGGGCGGTACAGCACAGATACGCAGTATTTT CASRKGRYSTDTQYF
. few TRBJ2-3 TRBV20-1 TGCAGTGCTAGATCAGGCACAGATACGCAGTATTTT CSARSGTDTQYF
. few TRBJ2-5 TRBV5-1 TGCGCCAGCAGGGGCGGAGAGCAAGAGACCCAGTACTTC CASRGGEQETQYF
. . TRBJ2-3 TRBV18 TGTGCCAGCTCACCGTGGGCGGGCAGCACAGATACGCAGTATTTT CASSPWAGSTDTQYF
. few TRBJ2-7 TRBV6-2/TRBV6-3 TGTGCCACATCGGCCGCACTCCTTCACTACGAGCAGTACTTC CATSAALLHYEQYF
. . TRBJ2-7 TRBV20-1 TGCAGTGCTCCCGGGAGACCCTACGAGCAGTACTTC CSAPGRPYEQYF
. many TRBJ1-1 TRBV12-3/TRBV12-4 TGTGCCAGCAGTTTGAGGAGGACTGAAGCTTTCTTT CASSLRRTEAFF
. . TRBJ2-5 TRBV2 TGTGCCAGCAGTGAAGGATCAGGAGCGACCCAGTACTTC CASSEGSGATQYF
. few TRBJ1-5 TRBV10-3 TGTGCCATCAGTGAGTATTATAGCAATCAGCCCCAGCATTTT CAISEYYSNQPQHF
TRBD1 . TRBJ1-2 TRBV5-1 TGCGCCAGCAGCTTGGGACAGGGAAAAGGAGGCTACACCTTC CASSLGQGKGGYTF
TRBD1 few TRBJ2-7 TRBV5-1 TGCGCCAGCAGCTTGACGGGACAGACTGGGTACGAGCAGTACTTC CASSLTGQTGYEQYF
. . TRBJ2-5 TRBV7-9 TGTGCCAGCAGCCTCACTGGACCTCTGGAGACCCAGTACTTC CASSLTGPLETQYF
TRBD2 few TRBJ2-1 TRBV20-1 TGCAGTGCTAGAGCTGGGACTAGCGGGAGTTCGGAGCAGTTCTTC CSARAGTSGSSEQFF
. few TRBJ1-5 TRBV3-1 TGTGCCAGCAGCCAAGACAGGAGTTGGGGCCAGCCCCAGCATTTT CASSQDRSWGQPQHF
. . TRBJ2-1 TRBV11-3 TGTGCCAGCAGCTTAAGGGCAACCGGAAACAATGAGCAGTTCTTC CASSLRATGNNEQFF
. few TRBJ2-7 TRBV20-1 TGCAGTGCTCCCCGTCTGGACTATTATTACGAGCAGTACTTC CSAPRLDYYYEQYF
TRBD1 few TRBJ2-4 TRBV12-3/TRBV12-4 TGTGCCAGCGGCCACTCAGGGGGCGGGGACATTCAGTACTTC CASGHSGGGDIQYF
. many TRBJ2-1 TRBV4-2 TGTGCCAGCAGCCAAGATGTCGGAGCGTATGAGCAGTTCTTC CASSQDVGAYEQFF
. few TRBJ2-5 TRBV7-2 TGTGCCAGCAGCTCCGGACATCTCGGGACCCAGTACTTC CASSSGHLGTQYF
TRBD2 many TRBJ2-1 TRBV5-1 TGCGCCAGTTCGACTAGCGGGAGAGGTAATGAGCAGTTCTTC CASSTSGRGNEQFF
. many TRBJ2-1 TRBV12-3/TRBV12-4 TGTGCCAGCAGTTCGGTACGTGAATCGCAGTTCTTC CASSSVRESQFF
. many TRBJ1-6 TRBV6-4 TGTGCCAGCAGTCGGACCGGATATAATTCACCCCTCCACTTT CASSRTGYNSPLHF
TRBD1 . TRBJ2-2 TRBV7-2 TGTGCCAGCAGCTTGATGAGGGGGCCGGTCGGGGAGCTGTTTTTT CASSLMRGPVGELFF
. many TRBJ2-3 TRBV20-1 TGCAGTGCTATGGTGGGAGCCGGAGATACGCAGTATTTT CSAMVGAGDTQYF
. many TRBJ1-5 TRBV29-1 TGCAGCGTAGCGGGACAACAAAATCAGCCCCAGCATTTT CSVAGQQNQPQHF
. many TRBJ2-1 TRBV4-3 TGCGCCAGCAGTCGGGGTGGCTCCTACAATGAGCAGTTCTTC CASSRGGSYNEQFF
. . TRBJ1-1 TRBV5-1 TGCGCCAGCAGCCCCGTCGCTCGGGGCTTGATCACTGAAGCTTTCTTT CASSPVARGLITEAFF
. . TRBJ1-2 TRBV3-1 TGTGCCAGCAGCCCCCTGGACAGACTTCACTATGGCTACACCTTC CASSPLDRLHYGYTF
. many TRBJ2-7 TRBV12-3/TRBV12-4 TGTGCCAGCAGTTTGGCGACTGACTACGAGCAGTACTTC CASSLATDYEQYF
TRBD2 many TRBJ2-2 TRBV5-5 TGTGCCAGCAGCCTCCGGACTAGCGGTACCGGGGAGCTGTTTTTT CASSLRTSGTGELFF
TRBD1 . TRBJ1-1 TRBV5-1 TGCGCCAGCAGCTTACGGGACAGGGACGGCACTGAAGCTTTCTTT CASSLRDRDGTEAFF
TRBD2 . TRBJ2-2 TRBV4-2 TGTGCCAGCAGCACTAGCGGGAGATGGGGCACCGGGGAGCTGTTTTTT CASSTSGRWGTGELFF